This entry lists 11 T cell receptor beta chains sequenced from one sample in a study of post-analysis software for immune sequencing data. Study conclusions and caveats: Relative to controls, patients had about five TRBV segments at higher frequency, with TRBV5-6, TRBV5-1 and TRBV20-1 among these.

The TCR beta cDNA libraries contained unique molecular identifiers. TCRdb processed the PCR reads anew with MiXCR; each CDR3 protein has one entry. The repertoire has around 400,000 distinct CDR3 sequences, 39% of them found once; the top ten carry about 8%. No antigen has been identified for these receptors. Source material: blood. Source of these receptors: a girl aged 2 to 9 with multiple sclerosis.

The chain couples TRBV7-9 to TRBJ2-3; TRBD2 matches at 8 bases. Germline V gene sequence: CDR1 SEHNR, CDR2 FQNEAQ (reference sequence). Trimming took 3 bases from V and 3 from J; bases not matched to a gene: 5. CDR3 length: 15 amino acids. The CDR3 sequence: CASSFTSGVTDTQYF. CDR3 coding DNA: TGTGCCAGCAGCTTTACTAGCGGTGTGACAGATACGCAGTATTTT.

The chain couples TRBV9 to TRBJ1-1; D not resolved. Germline V gene lookup returns CDR1 SGDLS and CDR2 YYNGEE. The CDR3 runs 15 residues. Trimming removed 0 bases at V and 0 bases at J, with 9 bases between. This CDR3 is CASSVGPAMNTEAFF. The CDR3, as DNA: TGTGCCAGCAGCGTAGGACCGGCCATGAACACTGAAGCTTTCTTT.

The chain uses TRBV5-6 and TRBJ1-2, with TRBD1 matching over 9 bases. This CDR3 has 19 residues. The trim removed 0 bases at V and 0 bases at J, leaving 12 bases unmatched. Germline V gene sequence: CDR1 SGHDT, CDR2 YYEEEE. CDR3 amino acids: CASSLADLDRGRANYGYTF. In DNA, the CDR3 is TGTGCCAGCAGCTTGGCCGACCTGGACAGGGGCCGAGCTAACTATGGCTACACCTTC.

V and J are TRBV5-1 and TRBJ1-1, with D uncertain. Trimming removed 0 bases from V and 4 bases from J, with 13 bases in between. Germline-derived CDR1 and CDR2 are SGHRS and YFSETQ. The CDR3 is made up of 15 amino acids. The CDR3 protein is CASSLVGGMGTEAFF. CDR3 coding DNA: TGCGCCAGCAGCTTGGTCGGCGGTATGGGCACTGAAGCTTTCTTT. Looking up the rest from reference TRBV5-1 and TRBJ1-1 gives the full variable domain: KAGVTQTPRYLIKTRGQQVTLSCSPISGHRSVSWYQQTPGQGLQFLFEYFSETQRNKGNFPGRFSGRQFSNSRSEMNVSTLELGDSALYLCASSLVGGMGTEAFFGQGTRLTVV.

A few counts support this clonotype. The chain recombines TRBV4-1 with TRBJ2-2; no clear D. Per germline, CDR1 MGHRA and CDR2 YSYEKL. The CDR3 length is 16 residues. Trimming removed 1 base at V and 3 bases at J, with 12 bases between. The CDR3 DNA follows: TGCGCCAGCAGCCAAGTGGTCTTTGTGGACACCGGGGAGCTGTTTTTT. Translated: CASSQVVFVDTGELFF.

The table lists this clonotype with a count of one. This chain uses TRBV7-2 with TRBJ1-2; D may be TRBD1 (6 bases). V lost 1 base to trimming and J lost 4 bases, with 10 bases between them. The CDR3 is 14 amino acids. In germline, CDR1 is SGHTA, CDR2 FQGNSA. CDR3 DNA: TGTGCCAGCAGCTTAGGGGGGCCGTTCTATGGCTACACCTTC. Translation: CASSLGGPFYGYTF.

The chain is built from TRBV29-1 and TRBJ2-1; the match to TRBD2 covers 7 bases. Germline V gene lookup returns CDR1 SQVTM and CDR2 ANQGSEA. Trimming took 4 bases from V and 8 from J; bases not matched to a gene: 17. The CDR3 runs 16 residues. CDR3 sequence reads: CSVVGKRGIRNDEQFF. CDR3 coding DNA: TGCAGCGTTGTTGGTAAGCGGGGTATCAGGAACGATGAGCAGTTCTTC.

The sample holds a few counts of this clonotype. The rearrangement joins TRBV7-9 to TRBJ2-7; 8 bases align to TRBD2. Trimming at V came to 5 bases and at J to 1 base, leaving 4 bases not matched to a gene. This CDR3 spans 14 amino acids. Looked up from germline, CDR1 is SEHNR and CDR2 is FQNEAQ (reference sequence). The CDR3 nucleotides read TGTGCCAGCAGCGCGACTAGCGCTTCCTACGAGCAGTACTTC. Amino acid sequence: CASSATSASYEQYF.

The chain combines TRBV5-8 with TRBJ2-5, with a tentative D call TRBD2 (6 bases). This CDR3 comprises 16 residues. V was shortened by 0 bases and J by 3 bases, with 15 bases between the two germline ends. Per germline, CDR1 SGHTS and CDR2 YDEGEE. The CDR3 protein is CASSLAKGTYKETQYF. The CDR3 bases are TGTGCCAGCAGCTTGGCCAAGGGGACTTATAAAGAGACCCAGTACTTC.

The chain is built from TRBV12-5 and TRBJ2-3; D ambiguous. Trimming left V 3 bases short and J 10 bases short, with 8 bases between. The CDR3 loop spans 11 amino acids. Germline V gene data show CDR1 as LGHNT and CDR2 as FRNRAP. The CDR3 loop is CASGFRHSQYF. The CDR3 region has the DNA TGTGCTAGTGGTTTCCGACATTCGCAGTATTTT.

This clonotype occurred a few times. V and J are TRBV5-5 and TRBJ2-5; D gene unclear. Germline-derived CDR1 and CDR2 are SGHKS and YYEKEE (reference sequence). This CDR3 has 12 residues. Trimming left V 3 bases short and J 5 bases short, with 8 bases between. CDR3 DNA: TGTGCCAGCAGCTGGACCTGGGAGACCCAGTACTTC. It yields the protein CASSWTWETQYF.